Listed here are 25 T cell receptor beta chains from one sample, sequenced in a study of control samples from healthy donors and cancer patients. Clones were read by immunoSEQ multiplex PCR, and TCRdb kept only the in-frame ones, dropping some. The sample has 400,000 to 450,000 clones, around 90% seen once. Sequenced sample: PBMCs. Source of these receptors: a middle-aged man with head and neck cancer.

The genes are TRBV3-1 (or the pseudogene TRBV3-2) and TRBJ2-7, with 13 positions matching TRBD2. The CDR3 is 18 residues long. Trimming at V came to 0 bases and at J to 1 base, leaving 6 bases not matched to a gene. The germline gives CDR1 LGHDT, CDR2 YNNKEL (reference sequence). The CDR3 coding sequence is TGTGCCAGCAGCCAAGAGGGGACTAGCGGGATAAGTTCCTACGAGCAGTACTTC. Translation: CASSQEGTSGISSYEQYF.

This clone showed up just a few times. The rearrangement links TRBV12-3 or TRBV12-4 to TRBJ1-5, with a possible D match to TRBD1 (6 bases). This CDR3 is 13 amino acids long. V was cut by 6 bases and J by 4 bases, with 10 bases left in between. As DNA, the CDR3 is TGTGCCAGCAGGGACAGCGGTAATCAGCCCCAGCATTTT. Amino acids: CASRDSGNQPQHF.

The CDR3 nucleotides are TGTGCCAGCAGCCCTACACCTTCCAATCAGCCCCAGCATTTT. It specifies CASSPTPSNQPQHF. The chain is built from TRBV5-4 and TRBJ1-5; no clear D. The CDR3 contains 14 residues. Germline V CDR1 and CDR2: SGHNT, YYREEE (reference sequence). V lost 4 bases, J lost 3 bases, and 11 bases lay in between.

The V call is TRBV5-4, the J call TRBJ2-1, with TRBD2 matching over 9 bases. V shed 3 bases, J shed 4 bases, and the junction held 11 bases outside the gene matches. CDR3 length: 17 amino acids. CDR1 and CDR2 (germline): SGHNT, YYREEE (reference sequence). CDR3 coding DNA: TGTGCCAGCAGCTCCTTTGGTAGCGGGGGCGCATACAATGAGCAGTTCTTC. Its protein is CASSSFGSGGAYNEQFF.

The V gene is TRBV10-3, the J gene TRBJ1-1; D possibly corresponds to TRBD1 (5 bases). The CDR3 extends over 13 amino acids. Per germline, CDR1 ENHRY and CDR2 SYGVKD. Trimming shortened V by 5 bases and J by 7 bases, and 14 bases separated the two germline ends. As DNA, the CDR3 is TGTGCCATCAGTCACCGGGACGGCTATGAAGCTTTCTTT. This sequence encodes CAISHRDGYEAFF.

The chain joins TRBV5-8 to TRBJ2-3; D possibly matches TRBD1 or TRBD2 (5 bases each). Germline values: CDR1 SGHTS, CDR2 YDEGEE. Trimming removed 5 bases at V and 5 bases at J, with 12 bases between. The CDR3 loop spans 13 amino acids. Here the CDR3 DNA reads TGTGCCAGCAGGGTCAGGGCGGGAGATACGCAGTATTTT. As protein: CASRVRAGDTQYF.

This clone was seen once. The J gene is TRBJ2-7, the V gene TRBV11-2; the D is unclear. This CDR3 has 12 amino acids. Germline CDR1 is SGHAT and CDR2 is FQNNGV. V was shortened by 7 bases and J by 4 bases, with 11 bases between the two germline ends. CDR3: CASTYGRYEQYF. In DNA, the CDR3 is TGTGCCAGCACCTACGGCAGGTACGAGCAGTACTTC.

The chain employs TRBV10-1 and TRBJ2-1; D is ambiguous. Trimming left V 5 bases short and J 4 bases short, with 18 bases between. The CDR3 has 16 amino acids. Per germline, CDR1 WNHNN and CDR2 SYGVQD (reference sequence). CDR3 residues: CASSKSRDPPYNEQFF. CDR3 in DNA: TGCGCCAGCAGTAAGAGCCGAGATCCGCCTTACAATGAGCAGTTCTTC.

The chain recombines TRBV4-2 with TRBJ1-1; 9 positions match TRBD1. V dropped 3 bases and J dropped 6; count of bases not matched to a gene: 5. Germline V gives CDR1 LGHNA, CDR2 YNFKEQ. The CDR3 is 14 amino acids. The CDR3 is CASSQPGQGPEAFF. The CDR3, as DNA: TGTGCCAGCAGCCAGCCGGGACAGGGACCTGAAGCTTTCTTT.

This chain uses TRBV6-2 or TRBV6-3 with TRBJ2-3, with 10 bases fitting TRBD2. The CDR3 totals 14 residues. The germline V gene encodes CDR1 MNHEY and CDR2 SVGEGT. With 2 bases clipped from V and 12 bases from J, the junction kept 8 bases outside the gene matches. The CDR3 DNA reads TGTGCCAGCAGTTACGGGAATCTAGCGGGGGTTCAGTATTTT. Translation gives CASSYGNLAGVQYF.

The rearrangement uses TRBV28 and TRBJ1-4, with D tentatively TRBD1 (6 bases). The CDR3 runs 19 residues. Looked up from germline, CDR1 is MDHEN and CDR2 is SYDVKM. V was pared by 0 bases and J by 1 base, with 18 bases between. The CDR3: CASSLWGRRQAETNEKLFF. Here the CDR3 DNA reads TGTGCCAGCAGTTTATGGGGGCGGAGACAGGCTGAAACTAATGAAAAACTGTTTTTT. The full variable domain, in which reference TRBV28 and TRBJ1-4 provide the parts outside the CDR3, is DVKVTQSSRYLVKRTGEKVFLECVQDMDHENMFWYRQDPGLGLRLIYFSYDVKMKEKGDIPEGYSVSREKKERFSLILESASTNQTSMYLCASSLWGRRQAETNEKLFFGSGTQLSVL.

V is TRBV21-1 and J is TRBJ1-6; TRBD1 was called by the table and not checked on the DNA. TRBV21-1 is termed a pseudogene. CDR3 size: 13 residues. This CDR3 is CASSKASGVPLHF. The CDR3 coding sequence is TGTGCCAGCAGCAAAGCGTCAGGGGTTCCCCTCCACTTT.

This rearrangement joins TRBV18 to TRBJ2-5, with TRBD2 matching over 13 bases. CDR1 is KGHSH and CDR2 is LQKENI in the germline V gene. J was trimmed by 3 bases and V by 4 bases; bases with no gene match: 8. The CDR3 is 17 residues long. CDR3 in DNA: TGTGCCAGCTCACACTCCACCGGGACTAGCGGGAAAGAGACCCAGTACTTC. Protein product: CASSHSTGTSGKETQYF.

The rearrangement links TRBV27 to TRBJ2-6; D remains unclear. The CDR3 has 18 amino acids. CDR1 is MNHEY, CDR2 SMNVEV, per germline (reference sequence). Trimming took off 1 base at V and 0 bases at J, with 13 bases between the two ends. CDR3 amino acids: CASSLLGKAYSGANVLTF. Written as DNA, the CDR3 is TGTGCCAGCAGTTTATTGGGCAAAGCCTACTCTGGGGCCAACGTCCTGACTTTC.

DNA of the CDR3: TGTGCCAGCAGCTTGGATGGACAGGGGGTCTACGAGCAGTACTTC. This encodes CASSLDGQGVYEQYF. The chain recombines TRBV5-6 with TRBJ2-7; 10 bases match TRBD1. This CDR3 region has 15 residues. Germline V gives CDR1 SGHDT, CDR2 YYEEEE. V was clipped by 0 bases and J by 3 bases; unmatched bases: 3.

This chain uses TRBV10-1 with TRBJ1-5; 7 bases agree with TRBD1. Germline CDR1 is WNHNN and CDR2 is SYGVQD (reference sequence). The J segment lost 0 bases and the V segment lost 6 bases, leaving 8 bases of the junction unmatched. The CDR3 contains 16 residues. CDR3 sequence reads: CASRGGQANSNQPQHF. In DNA, the CDR3 is TGCGCCAGCAGGGGTGGACAGGCCAATAGCAATCAGCCCCAGCATTTT.

V and J are TRBV5-3 and TRBJ1-2, with unresolved D. TRBV5-3 is assigned to the ORF class and has an uncertain function. Trimming stripped 3 bases from V and 0 bases from J, with 12 bases between. This CDR3 comprises 15 residues. The CDR3 spells CARSWWRPANYGYTF. As DNA, the CDR3 is TGTGCCAGAAGCTGGTGGAGGCCAGCTAACTATGGCTACACCTTC.

This chain joins TRBV7-2 and TRBJ1-5; no clear D gene. Germline V gene lookup returns CDR1 SGHTA and CDR2 FQGNSA. This CDR3 has 14 residues. The ends were cut back, 6 bases at V and 2 bases at J, with 11 bases in the middle. CDR3 sequence (DNA): TGTGCCAGCAGTACCCCGTGGGGCAATCAGCCCCAGCATTTT. Protein: CASSTPWGNQPQHF.

The V and J genes are TRBV18 and TRBJ1-1; D is perhaps TRBD1 (5 bases). This CDR3 is 15 amino acids long. With 5 bases removed from V and 0 bases from J, the gap between germline ends came to 13 bases. CDR1 KGHSH and CDR2 LQKENI come from the germline V gene. Here the CDR3 DNA reads TGTGCCAGCTCAACCCAGACAGCTTTGAACACTGAAGCTTTCTTT. It encodes CASSTQTALNTEAFF.

The rearrangement uses TRBV19 and TRBJ1-1; D may be TRBD1 (6 bases). The CDR3 runs 16 residues. V lost 4 bases, J lost 7 bases, and 22 bases lay in between. In germline, CDR1 is LNHDA, CDR2 SQIVND (reference sequence). The CDR3 region has the DNA TGTGCCAGTAGTAAGCCCTCGGGGGGGGGCGAAATTGAAGCTTTCTTT. Residues: CASSKPSGGGEIEAFF.

The chain has TRBV6-6 and TRBJ1-5; possible D gene TRBD1, 6 bases. Germline values: CDR1 MNHNY, CDR2 SVGAGI (reference sequence). CDR3 length equals 16 residues. Trimming pared 4 bases from V and 2 bases from J, leaving 15 bases between. DNA for the CDR3: TGTGCCAGCAGTTTCCCACAGGGCGCGGGCAATCAGCCCCAGCATTTT. Amino acids: CASSFPQGAGNQPQHF.

The chain joins TRBV5-5 to TRBJ1-3; D gene uncertain. Germline V gene data show CDR1 as SGHKS and CDR2 as YYEKEE (reference sequence). This CDR3 region has 16 residues. V lost 1 base to trimming and J lost 0 bases, with 11 bases between them. CDR3 DNA sequence: TGTGCCAGCAGCTTGCGTAGGCAATCCTCTGGAAACACCATATATTTT. Translating gives CASSLRRQSSGNTIYF.

The V call is TRBV27, the J call TRBJ1-3; possible D gene TRBD1, 5 bases. Germline CDR1 MNHEY, CDR2 SMNVEV (reference sequence). The CDR3 is 13 residues long. Between the trimmed V and J ends, which lost 10 bases and 3 bases, there was a span of 13 bases. The chain's CDR3 is CATKGRIGNTIYF. The CDR3 DNA reads TGTGCCACCAAGGGACGGATTGGAAACACCATATATTTT.

This clone was seen a handful of times. The V gene is TRBV13, the J gene TRBJ2-1; TRBD2 matches 10 bases. Looked up from germline, CDR1 is PRHDT and CDR2 is FYEKMQ (reference sequence). The CDR3 runs to 14 residues. V was pared by 4 bases and J by 8 bases, with 5 bases of the junction left unmatched. The CDR3: CASSSIAGGHEQFF. The CDR3 DNA reads TGTGCCAGCAGCTCCATAGCGGGGGGCCATGAGCAGTTCTTC.

The chain is built from TRBV11-2 and TRBJ2-5; D might be TRBD2 (6 bases). CDR1 is SGHAT and CDR2 is FQNNGV in the germline V gene. Trimming cost V 5 bases and J 5 bases, with 15 bases left between them. CDR3 length: 14 amino acids. CDR3 sequence reads: CASSMGLTGETQYF. The CDR3 nucleotides read TGTGCCAGCAGCATGGGACTCACGGGGGAGACCCAGTACTTC. The variable domain in full, with the rest retrieved from reference TRBV11-2 and TRBJ2-5, is EAGVAQSPRYKIIEKRQSVAFWCNPISGHATLYWYQQILGQGPKLLIQFQNNGVVDDSQLPKDRFSAERLKGVDSTLKIQPAKLEDSAVYLCASSMGLTGETQYFGPGTRLLVL.